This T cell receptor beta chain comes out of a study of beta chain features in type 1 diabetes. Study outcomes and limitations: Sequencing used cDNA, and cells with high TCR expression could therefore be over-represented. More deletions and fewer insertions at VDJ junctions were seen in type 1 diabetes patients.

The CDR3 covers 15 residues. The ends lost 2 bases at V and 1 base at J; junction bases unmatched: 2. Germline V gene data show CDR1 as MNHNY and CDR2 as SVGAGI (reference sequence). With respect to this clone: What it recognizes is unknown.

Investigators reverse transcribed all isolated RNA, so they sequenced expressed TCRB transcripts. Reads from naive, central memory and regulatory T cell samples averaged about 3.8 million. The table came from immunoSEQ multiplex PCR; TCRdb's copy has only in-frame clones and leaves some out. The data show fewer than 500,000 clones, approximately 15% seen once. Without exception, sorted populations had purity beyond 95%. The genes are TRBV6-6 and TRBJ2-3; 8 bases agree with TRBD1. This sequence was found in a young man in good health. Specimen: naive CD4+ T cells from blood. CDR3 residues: CASSYVQGGTDTQYF. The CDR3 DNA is TGTGCCAGCAGTTACGTACAGGGGGGCACAGATACGCAGTATTTT.